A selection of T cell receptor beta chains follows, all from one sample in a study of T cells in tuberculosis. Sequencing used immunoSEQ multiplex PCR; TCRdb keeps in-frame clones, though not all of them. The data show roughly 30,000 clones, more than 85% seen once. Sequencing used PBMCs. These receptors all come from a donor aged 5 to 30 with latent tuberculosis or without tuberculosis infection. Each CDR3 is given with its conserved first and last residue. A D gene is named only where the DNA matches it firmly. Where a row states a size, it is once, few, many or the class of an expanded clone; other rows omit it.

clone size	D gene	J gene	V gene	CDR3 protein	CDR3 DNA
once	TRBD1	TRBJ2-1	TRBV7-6	CASSQGVRAESIYNEQFF	TGTGCCAGCAGCCAGGGGGTGCGGGCAGAAAGTATTTACAATGAGCAGTTCTTC
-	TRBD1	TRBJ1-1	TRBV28	CASTRNNPSGGARAFF	TGTGCCAGCACCCGCAATAACCCGTCAGGGGGTGCCAGAGCTTTCTTT
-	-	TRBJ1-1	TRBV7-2	CASSFGMNTEAFF	TGTGCCAGCAGCTTCGGGATGAACACTGAAGCTTTCTTT
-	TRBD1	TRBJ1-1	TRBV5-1	CASSVTGLNTEAFF	TGCGCCAGCAGCGTGACAGGGTTGAACACTGAAGCTTTCTTT
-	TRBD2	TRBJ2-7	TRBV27	CASSLRTSGGAIHEQYF	TGTGCCAGCAGTCTCCGGACTAGCGGGGGGGCGATCCACGAGCAGTACTTC
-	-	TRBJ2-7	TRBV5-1	CASSGPEGPGYEQYF	TGCGCCAGCAGCGGCCCGGAGGGGCCGGGATACGAGCAGTACTTC
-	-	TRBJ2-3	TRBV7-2	CASSLAGGVTDTQYF	TGTGCCAGCAGCTTAGCAGGGGGGGTCACAGATACGCAGTATTTT
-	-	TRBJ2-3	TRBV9	CASSLGSGALNTQYF	TGTGCCAGCAGCCTGGGCTCGGGAGCCCTTAATACGCAGTATTTT
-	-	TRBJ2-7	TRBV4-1	CASSQDSPRGAASYEQYF	TGCGCCAGCAGCCAAGATAGCCCCCGGGGGGCCGCCTCCTACGAGCAGTACTTC
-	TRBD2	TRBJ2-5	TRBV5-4	CASSLRSGAGETQYF	TGTGCCAGCAGCTTGCGAAGCGGGGCGGGGGAGACCCAGTACTTC
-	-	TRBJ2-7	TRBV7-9	CASSLWEDPYEQYF	TGTGCCAGCAGCTTATGGGAGGACCCCTACGAGCAGTACTTC
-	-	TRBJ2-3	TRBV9	CASSVVPGGAFTDTQYF	TGTGCCAGCAGCGTAGTTCCTGGAGGGGCATTCACAGATACGCAGTATTTT
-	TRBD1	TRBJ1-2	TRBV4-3	CASSQDRFNYGYTF	TGCGCCAGCAGCCAGGACAGGTTCAACTATGGCTACACCTTC
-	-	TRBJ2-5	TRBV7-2	CASSLVGRREKETQYF	TGTGCCAGCAGCTTAGTGGGCAGACGAGAGAAAGAGACCCAGTACTTC
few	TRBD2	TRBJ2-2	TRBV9	CASSDPLAAGELFF	TGTGCCAGCAGCGACCCTCTAGCGGCCGGGGAGCTGTTTTTT
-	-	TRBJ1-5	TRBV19	CASSKGLIYSNQPQHF	TGTGCCAGTAGTAAGGGACTGATCTATAGCAATCAGCCCCAGCATTTT
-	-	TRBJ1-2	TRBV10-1	CASSAGALYGYTF	TGCGCCAGCAGTGCTGGAGCTCTCTATGGCTACACCTTC
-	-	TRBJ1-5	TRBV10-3	CAIRQGNSGEQPQHF	TGTGCCATCCGGCAGGGGAATTCGGGCGAACAGCCCCAGCATTTT
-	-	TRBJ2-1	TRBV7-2	CASGLRFRNEQFF	TGTGCCAGCGGACTGAGGTTTAGGAATGAGCAGTTCTTC
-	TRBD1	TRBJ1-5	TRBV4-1	CASSHGTGNQPQHF	TGCGCCAGCAGCCACGGGACAGGGAATCAGCCCCAGCATTTT
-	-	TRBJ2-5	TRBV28	CASSSGFWGETQYF	TGTGCCAGCAGTTCAGGGTTCTGGGGAGAGACCCAGTACTTC
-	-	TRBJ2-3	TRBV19	CASSLGGVRTDTQYF	TGTGCCAGTAGTTTGGGGGGTGTGAGGACAGATACGCAGTATTTT
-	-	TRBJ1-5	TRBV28	CASKTFSDQPQHF	TGTGCCAGCAAAACCTTCAGTGATCAGCCCCAGCATTTT
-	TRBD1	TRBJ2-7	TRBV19	CASSIGRDRGHVIPYEQYF	TGTGCCAGTAGTATAGGACGGGACAGGGGGCACGTGATACCCTACGAGCAGTACTTC
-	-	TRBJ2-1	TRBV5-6	CASSGASVSYNEQFF	TGTGCCAGCAGCGGGGCCAGCGTCTCCTACAATGAGCAGTTCTTC
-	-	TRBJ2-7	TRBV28	CASSPYRNPSYEQYF	TGTGCCAGCAGTCCCTACAGAAATCCTTCCTACGAGCAGTACTTC
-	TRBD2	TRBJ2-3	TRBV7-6	CASSLVIAGIPDTQYF	TGTGCCAGCAGCTTAGTGATAGCGGGGATCCCAGATACGCAGTATTTT
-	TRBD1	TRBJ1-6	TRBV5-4	CASSSDRGQGIYNSPLHF	TGTGCCAGCAGCTCCGATAGGGGACAGGGAATATATAATTCACCCCTCCACTTT
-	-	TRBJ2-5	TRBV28	CASSPPGLPQETQYF	TGTGCCAGCAGTCCCCCGGGACTGCCACAAGAGACCCAGTACTTC
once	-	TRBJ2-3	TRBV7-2	CASSTDGTSTDTQYF	TGTGCCAGCAGCACGGACGGGACTAGCACAGATACGCAGTATTTT
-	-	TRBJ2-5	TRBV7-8	CASSFQVGETQYF	TGTGCCAGCAGCTTTCAGGTGGGAGAGACCCAGTACTTC
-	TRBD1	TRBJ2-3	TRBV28	CASLRTGGAGDTQYF	TGTGCCAGCCTCCGGACAGGGGGCGCGGGAGATACGCAGTATTTT
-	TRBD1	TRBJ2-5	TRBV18	CASSPPGTDQETQYF	TGTGCCAGCTCACCACCTGGGACAGATCAAGAGACCCAGTACTTC
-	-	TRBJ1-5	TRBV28	CASSLHSSNQPQHF	TGTGCCAGCAGCCTTCACAGTAGCAATCAGCCCCAGCATTTT
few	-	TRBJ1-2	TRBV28	CASSFRGYQYGYTF	TGTGCCAGCAGTTTCAGAGGATATCAGTATGGCTACACCTTC
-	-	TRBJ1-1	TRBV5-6	CASSQGWVNEAFF	TGTGCCAGCAGCCAGGGTTGGGTGAATGAAGCTTTCTTT
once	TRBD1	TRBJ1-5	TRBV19	CASSISQGASDQPQHF	TGTGCCAGTAGTATTTCCCAGGGGGCGTCCGATCAGCCCCAGCATTTT
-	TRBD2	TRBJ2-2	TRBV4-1	CASSQRLAGEELFF	TGCGCCAGCAGCCAGAGACTAGCGGGGGAGGAGCTGTTTTTT
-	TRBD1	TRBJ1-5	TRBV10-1	CASSLRDRGYQPQHF	TGCGCCAGCAGTCTCCGGGACAGGGGTTATCAGCCCCAGCATTTT
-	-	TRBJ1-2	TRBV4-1	CASSSRAGVYGYTF	TGCGCCAGCAGCTCAAGGGCAGGGGTCTATGGCTACACCTTC